This entry is about one T cell receptor (beta chain). The data derive from a study of blood T cell repertoires in COVID-19. Whole-study context: Samples of COVID-19 (acute and convalescent) were obtained from the United States, Italy and Spain. Sample material is recorded as cDNA or gDNA derived from T cells, B-cell-depleted T cells, or PBMCs.

The assay was immunoSEQ multiplex PCR, and TCRdb's table has in-frame clones only and misses some. The sample has 300,000 to 450,000 clones, roughly 90% seen once. The CDR3 consists of 12 residues. Between the trimmed V and J ends, which lost 10 bases and 6 bases, there was a span of 14 bases. Looked up from germline, CDR1 is LNHDA and CDR2 is SQIVND (reference sequence). Input material: peripheral blood. The source is a woman in her 30s with COVID-19, enrolled during active disease. The chain links TRBV19 to TRBJ2-3; maybe TRBD1 (8 bases). The CDR3 DNA reads as TGTGCCACACAGGGGGGGGTGGATACGCAGTATTTT. Its translation is CATQGGVDTQYF.